Listed here are 14 T cell receptor beta chains from one sample, sequenced in a study of T cell repertoires in cytomegalovirus infection. Their specific antigens are unknown. TCRdb re-called the reads through MiXCR, storing one row per CDR3 protein. The table lists roughly 130,000 distinct CDR3 sequences, 20% to 30% of them singletons. The sequencing sample was made of PBMCs, sequenced either directly or after in vitro stimulation (not recorded which). These receptors were taken from a human donor in good health (CMV status not recorded). Some clones in this sample may be carry-over from other donors' samples.

Worth noting for this clonotype: A read error may produce the germline difference seen at one junction end. This chain links TRBV9 with TRBJ2-1; 9 positions agree with TRBD2. Per germline, CDR1 SGDLS and CDR2 YYNGEE. The CDR3 has 17 residues. The CDR3 DNA follows: TGTGCCAACAGCGTAGACGCGGGAGGGCTTTCCTACAATGAGCAGTTCTTC. This sequence encodes CANSVDAGGLSYNEQFF.

The chain couples TRBV5-1 to TRBJ2-1, with TRBD2 matching over 14 bases. With 4 bases clipped from V and 0 bases from J, the junction kept 0 bases outside the gene matches. Germline V gives CDR1 SGHRS, CDR2 YFSETQ. CDR3 length: 16 amino acids. CDR3 nucleotides: TGCGCCAGCAGCGGGACTAGCGGGAGCTCCTACAATGAGCAGTTCTTC. Translation: CASSGTSGSSYNEQFF.

This clonotype was counted at least ten times. The chain uses TRBV7-2 and TRBJ2-7, with TRBD1 matching 9 bases. With 4 bases clipped from V and 1 base from J, the junction kept 8 bases outside the gene matches. CDR1 SGHTA and CDR2 FQGNSA come from the germline V gene. This CDR3 is built from 16 residues. The CDR3 coding sequence is TGTGCCAGCAGCTCGAGGTTGGACAGGGGTTCCTACGAGCAGTACTTC. Its translation: CASSSRLDRGSYEQYF.

Many counts were recorded for this clonotype. The chain recombines TRBV11-2 with TRBJ2-3; D is unresolved. The CDR3 has 17 amino acids. V was shortened by 5 bases and J by 2 bases, with 20 bases between the two germline ends. Germline V gene data show CDR1 as SGHAT and CDR2 as FQNNGV. CDR3 bases: TGTGCCAGCAGCCCCTCAAGGGCATGGAAGGACACAGATACGCAGTATTTT. Translating it yields CASSPSRAWKDTDTQYF. The whole variable domain, remainder taken from reference TRBV11-2 and TRBJ2-3, is EAGVAQSPRYKIIEKRQSVAFWCNPISGHATLYWYQQILGQGPKLLIQFQNNGVVDDSQLPKDRFSAERLKGVDSTLKIQPAKLEDSAVYLCASSPSRAWKDTDTQYFGPGTRLTVL.

The chain is built from TRBV19 and TRBJ2-2, with TRBD2 matching over 10 bases. The length of the CDR3 is 15 residues. Germline V gene sequence: CDR1 LNHDA, CDR2 SQIVND (reference sequence). The junction had 5 bases not matched to a gene; V was cut back by 6 bases and J by 4 bases. This CDR3 is CASSTGLAATGELFF. CDR3 nucleotides: TGTGCCAGTAGCACCGGACTAGCGGCCACCGGGGAGCTGTTTTTT.

There are a few counts of this clonotype. The chain couples TRBV10-3 to TRBJ1-2, with 8 bases identical to TRBD1. The CDR3 loop spans 15 amino acids. Germline loops: CDR1 ENHRY, CDR2 SYGVKD. J gave up 4 bases and V 2 bases, and 6 bases lay outside the gene matches. CDR3 bases: TGTGCCATCAGTGAGATCCGGACAGGGAGCTATGGCTACACCTTC. Encoded protein: CAISEIRTGSYGYTF.

The chain employs TRBV10-2 and TRBJ2-3; D may be TRBD1 (5 bases). V was clipped by 7 bases and J by 2 bases, with 13 bases between them. Germline V gene lookup returns CDR1 WSHSY and CDR2 SAAADI. This CDR3 comprises 14 residues. This CDR3 reads CASTETVHTDTQYF. The CDR3 DNA follows: TGCGCCAGCACAGAGACAGTTCACACAGATACGCAGTATTTT.

V usage is TRBV6-4 and J usage is TRBJ1-2; possibly TRBD1 for D (5 bases). Germline CDR1 is MRHNA and CDR2 is SNTAGT. V was pared by 5 bases and J by 12 bases, with 19 bases between. The CDR3 runs to 13 residues. CDR3 in amino acids: CASSPTRDGVHTF. CDR3 bases: TGTGCCAGCAGTCCAACCCGGGACGGGGTTCACACCTTC.

The chain combines TRBV19 with TRBJ2-7, with D perhaps matching TRBD1 (6 bases). The CDR3 is made up of 15 amino acids. Germline assignment: CDR1 LNHDA and CDR2 SQIVND (reference sequence). V was pared by 1 base and J by 3 bases, with 13 bases between. Written as DNA, the CDR3 is TGTGCCAGTAGTATAGGTGGGGGCGCCGGCTACGAGCAGTACTTC. Translating gives CASSIGGGAGYEQYF.

This clonotype was recorded at least ten times. One end of the junction varies from germline; a read error may be responsible. Here the CDR3 reads CASSVDRGDYGYTF. The CDR3 DNA sequence: TGTGCCAGCAGCGTAGACAGGGGTGACTATGGCTACACCTTC. The V gene is TRBV11-3, the J gene TRBJ1-2, with 8 nucleotides matching TRBD1. Germline V CDR1 and CDR2: SGHNT, YENEEA. This CDR3 region has 14 residues.

The gene calls are TRBV11-3 and TRBJ2-1; D is perhaps TRBD1 (5 bases). Germline CDR1 is SGHNT and CDR2 is YENEEA. Trimming stripped 0 bases from V and 0 bases from J, with 12 bases between. The CDR3 covers 17 residues. The CDR3 loop is CASSLDRGPSSYNEQFF. Written as DNA, the CDR3 is TGTGCCAGCAGCTTAGATAGGGGCCCGAGCTCCTACAATGAGCAGTTCTTC.

This clonotype was observed a handful of times. The chain recombines TRBV12-3 or TRBV12-4 with TRBJ2-7; 10 nucleotides match TRBD1. CDR3 length equals 14 residues. Trimming at V came to 5 bases and at J to 12 bases, leaving 13 bases not matched to a gene. The DNA of the CDR3 is TGTGCCAGCAGTCCTCCGGGACAGGGGATTCAAGCGTACTTC. As protein: CASSPPGQGIQAYF.

At least ten counts were recorded for this clonotype. This chain connects TRBV7-2 to TRBJ2-2; D may match TRBD1 or TRBD2 (6 bases each). The CDR3 has 16 amino acids. V was shortened by 1 base and J by 2 bases, with 11 bases between the two germline ends. Germline CDR1 reads SGHTA; CDR2 reads FQGNSA. CDR3 protein: CASSLVGGTNTGELFF. CDR3 nucleotides: TGTGCCAGCAGCTTAGTTGGCGGGACAAACACCGGGGAGCTGTTTTTT.

This clonotype has just a few counts. The chain carries TRBV24-1 and TRBJ2-6; D is ambiguous. There are 13 residues in the CDR3. Germline V lookup: CDR1 KGHDR, CDR2 SFDVKD. Trimming left V 9 bases short and J 4 bases short, with 9 bases between. In nucleotides, the CDR3 is TGTGCCACCTCACGATTCGGGGCCAACGTCCTGACTTTC. The encoded protein is CATSRFGANVLTF.